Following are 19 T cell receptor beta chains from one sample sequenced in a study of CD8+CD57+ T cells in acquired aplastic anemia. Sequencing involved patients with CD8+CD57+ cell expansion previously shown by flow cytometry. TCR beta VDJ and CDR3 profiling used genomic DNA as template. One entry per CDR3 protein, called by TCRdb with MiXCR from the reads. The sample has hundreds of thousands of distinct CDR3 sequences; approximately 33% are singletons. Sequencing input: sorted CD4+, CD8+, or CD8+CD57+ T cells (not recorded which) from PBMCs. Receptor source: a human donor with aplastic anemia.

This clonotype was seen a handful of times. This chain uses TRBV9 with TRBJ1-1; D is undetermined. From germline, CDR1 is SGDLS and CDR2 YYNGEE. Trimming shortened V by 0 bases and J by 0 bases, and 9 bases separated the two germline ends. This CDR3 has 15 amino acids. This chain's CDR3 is CASSVAMDLNTEAFF. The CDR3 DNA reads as TGTGCCAGCAGCGTAGCAATGGATCTGAACACTGAAGCTTTCTTT.

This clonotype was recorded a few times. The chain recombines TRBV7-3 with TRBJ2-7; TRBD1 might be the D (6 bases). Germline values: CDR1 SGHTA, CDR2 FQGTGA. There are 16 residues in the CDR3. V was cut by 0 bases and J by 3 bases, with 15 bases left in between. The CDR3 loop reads CASSLTGLGQYYEQYF. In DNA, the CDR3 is TGTGCCAGCAGCTTAACGGGTCTTGGACAGTACTACGAGCAGTACTTC.

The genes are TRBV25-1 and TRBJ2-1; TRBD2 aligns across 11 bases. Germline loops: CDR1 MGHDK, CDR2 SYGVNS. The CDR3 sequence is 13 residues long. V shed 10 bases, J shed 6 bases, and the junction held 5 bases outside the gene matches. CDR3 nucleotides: TGTGCCAATGGACTAGCGGGCCTCAATGAGCAGTTCTTC. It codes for CANGLAGLNEQFF.

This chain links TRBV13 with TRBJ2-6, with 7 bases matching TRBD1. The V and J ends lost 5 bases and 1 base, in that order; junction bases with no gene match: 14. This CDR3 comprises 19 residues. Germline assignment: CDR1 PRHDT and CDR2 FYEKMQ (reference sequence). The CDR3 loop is CASSLYLTGPGSGANVLTF. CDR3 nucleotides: TGTGCCAGCAGCCTCTATCTGACAGGGCCAGGATCTGGGGCCAACGTCCTGACTTTC.

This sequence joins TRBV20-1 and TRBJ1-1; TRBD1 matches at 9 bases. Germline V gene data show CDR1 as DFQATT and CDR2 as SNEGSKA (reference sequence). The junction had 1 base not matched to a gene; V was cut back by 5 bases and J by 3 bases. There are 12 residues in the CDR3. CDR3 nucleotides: TGCAGTGCTGACAGGGGGTACACTGAAGCTTTCTTT. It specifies CSADRGYTEAFF.

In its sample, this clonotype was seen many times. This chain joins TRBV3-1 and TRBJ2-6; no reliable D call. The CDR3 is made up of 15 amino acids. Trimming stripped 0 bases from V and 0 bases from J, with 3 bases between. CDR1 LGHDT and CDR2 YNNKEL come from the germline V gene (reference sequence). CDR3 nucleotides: TGTGCCAGCAGCCAAGACAGCTCTGGGGCCAACGTCCTGACTTTC. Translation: CASSQDSSGANVLTF.

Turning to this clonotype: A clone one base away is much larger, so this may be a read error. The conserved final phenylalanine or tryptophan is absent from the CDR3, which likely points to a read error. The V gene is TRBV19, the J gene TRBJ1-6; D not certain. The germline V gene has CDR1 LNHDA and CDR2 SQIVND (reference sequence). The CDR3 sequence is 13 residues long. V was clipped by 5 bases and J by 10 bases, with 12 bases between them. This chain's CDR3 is CASSETGVSPLHL. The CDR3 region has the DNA TGTGCCAGTAGTGAAACCGGGGTATCACCCCTCCACCTT.

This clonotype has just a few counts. The CDR3, as DNA: TGTGCCAGCAGCTTTACAGGGCACCAGGGGCAGTATTTT. Translation: CASSFTGHQGQYF. The V call is TRBV7-2, the J call TRBJ2-3; TRBD1 might be the D (6 bases). CDR1 and CDR2 from the germline V gene are SGHTA and FQGNSA. This CDR3 has 13 amino acids. V was trimmed by 3 bases and J by 11 bases, leaving 15 bases between them.

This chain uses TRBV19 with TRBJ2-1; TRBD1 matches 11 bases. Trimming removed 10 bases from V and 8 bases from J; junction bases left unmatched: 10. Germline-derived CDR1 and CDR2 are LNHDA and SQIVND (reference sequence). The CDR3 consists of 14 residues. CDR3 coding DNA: TGTGCCACCCGGGACAGGGGGGTTAAAGATGAGCAGTTCTTC. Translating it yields CATRDRGVKDEQFF. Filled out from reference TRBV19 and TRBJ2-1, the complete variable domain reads DGGITQSPKYLFRKEGQNVTLSCEQNLNHDAMYWYRQDPGQGLRLIYYSQIVNDFQKGDIAEGYSVSREKKESFPLTVTSAQKNPTAFYLCATRDRGVKDEQFFGPGTRLTVL.

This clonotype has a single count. The CDR3 coding sequence is TGTGCCAGCGCGGGGGACAGTCCCAACACTGAAGCTTTCTTT. Its protein product is CASAGDSPNTEAFF. The chain recombines TRBV7-2 with TRBJ1-1, with 7 bases lining up with TRBD1. The CDR3 has 14 amino acids. V was pared by 8 bases and J by 2 bases, with 8 bases of the junction left unmatched. CDR1 is SGHTA, CDR2 FQGNSA, per germline.

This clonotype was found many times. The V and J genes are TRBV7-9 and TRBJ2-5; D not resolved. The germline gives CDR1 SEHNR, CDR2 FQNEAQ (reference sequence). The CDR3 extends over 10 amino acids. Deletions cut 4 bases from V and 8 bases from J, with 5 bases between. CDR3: CASSYRTQYF. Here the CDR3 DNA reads TGTGCCAGCAGCTACCGAACCCAGTACTTC.

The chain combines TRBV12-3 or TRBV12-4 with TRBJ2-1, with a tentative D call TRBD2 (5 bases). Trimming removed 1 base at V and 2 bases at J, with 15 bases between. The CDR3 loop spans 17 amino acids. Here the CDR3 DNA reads TGTGCCAGCAGTTTAGGAAGTCCGGGGTACGCCTACAATGAGCAGTTCTTC. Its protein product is CASSLGSPGYAYNEQFF.

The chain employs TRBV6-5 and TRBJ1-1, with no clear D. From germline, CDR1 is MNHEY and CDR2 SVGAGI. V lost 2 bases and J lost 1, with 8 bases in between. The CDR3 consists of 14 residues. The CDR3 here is CASSYVTGNTEAFF. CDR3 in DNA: TGTGCCAGCAGTTACGTTACGGGGAACACTGAAGCTTTCTTT.

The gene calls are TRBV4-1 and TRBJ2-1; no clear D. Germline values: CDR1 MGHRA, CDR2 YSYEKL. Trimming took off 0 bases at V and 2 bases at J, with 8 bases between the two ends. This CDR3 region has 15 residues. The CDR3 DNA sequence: TGCGCCAGCAGCCAAGATCAGAGCCCCTACAATGAGCAGTTCTTC. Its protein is CASSQDQSPYNEQFF.

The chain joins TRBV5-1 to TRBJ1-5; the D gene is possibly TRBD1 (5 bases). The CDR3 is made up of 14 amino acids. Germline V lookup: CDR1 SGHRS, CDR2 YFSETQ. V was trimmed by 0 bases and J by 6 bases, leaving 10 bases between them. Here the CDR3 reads CASSLVQGSQPQHF. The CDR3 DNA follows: TGCGCCAGCAGCTTGGTGCAGGGTAGTCAGCCCCAGCATTTT.

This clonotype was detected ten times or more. DNA for the CDR3: TGCGCCAGCAGCGATACCGGGACAGGGGACTACGAGCAGTACTTC. This sequence encodes CASSDTGTGDYEQYF. The V gene is TRBV5-1, the J gene TRBJ2-7; 10 bases fit TRBD1. CDR3 length: 15 amino acids. In germline, CDR1 is SGHRS, CDR2 YFSETQ. V lost 4 bases and J lost 3; bases outside the gene matches: 7.

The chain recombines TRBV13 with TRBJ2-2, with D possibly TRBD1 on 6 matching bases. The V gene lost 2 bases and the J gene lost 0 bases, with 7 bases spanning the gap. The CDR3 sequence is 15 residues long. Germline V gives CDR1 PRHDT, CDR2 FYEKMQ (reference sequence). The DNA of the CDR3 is TGTGCCAGCAGCTTATGGGGGCCGAACACCGGGGAGCTGTTTTTT. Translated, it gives CASSLWGPNTGELFF.

In DNA, the CDR3 is TGTGCCAGCAGCTACGAGATCGGGAGTTATAATGAGCAGTTCTTC. This encodes CASSYEIGSYNEQFF. The chain has TRBV7-8 and TRBJ2-1, with D perhaps TRBD2 (6 bases). V was trimmed by 4 bases and J by 7 bases, leaving 17 bases between them. The CDR3 totals 15 residues. Germline V CDR1 and CDR2: SGHVS, FQNEAQ.

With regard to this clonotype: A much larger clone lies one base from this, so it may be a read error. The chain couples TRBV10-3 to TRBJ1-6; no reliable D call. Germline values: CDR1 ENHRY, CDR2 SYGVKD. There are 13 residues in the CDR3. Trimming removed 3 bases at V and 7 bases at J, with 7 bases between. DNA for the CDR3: TGTGCCATCAGTGAAGTCAGCAATTCACCCCTCCACTTT. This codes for CAISEVSNSPLHF.